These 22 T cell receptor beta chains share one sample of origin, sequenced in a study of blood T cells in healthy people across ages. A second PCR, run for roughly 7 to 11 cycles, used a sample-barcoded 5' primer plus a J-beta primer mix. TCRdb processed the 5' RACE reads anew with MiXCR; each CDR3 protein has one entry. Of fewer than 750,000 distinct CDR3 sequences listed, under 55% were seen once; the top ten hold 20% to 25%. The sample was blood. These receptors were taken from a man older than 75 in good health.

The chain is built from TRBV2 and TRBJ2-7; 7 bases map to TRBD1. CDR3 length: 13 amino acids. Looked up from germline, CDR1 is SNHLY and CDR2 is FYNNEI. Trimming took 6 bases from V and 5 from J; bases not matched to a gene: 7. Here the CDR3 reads CASRGDSAHEQYF. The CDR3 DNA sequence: TGTGCCAGCAGGGGGGACAGCGCCCACGAGCAGTACTTC. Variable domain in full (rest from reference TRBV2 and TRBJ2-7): EPEVTQTPSHQVTQMGQEVILRCVPISNHLYFYWYRQILGQKVEFLVSFYNNEISEKSEIFDDQFSVERPDGSNFTLKIRSTKLEDSAMYFCASRGDSAHEQYFGPGTRLTVT.

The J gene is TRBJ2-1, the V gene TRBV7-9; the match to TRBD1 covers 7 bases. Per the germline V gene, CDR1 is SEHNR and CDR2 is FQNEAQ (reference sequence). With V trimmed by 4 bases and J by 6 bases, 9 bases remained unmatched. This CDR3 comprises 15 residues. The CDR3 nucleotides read TGTGCCAGCAGCTGCAAGACAGGGTTCGGCAATGAGCAGTTCTTC. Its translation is CASSCKTGFGNEQFF.

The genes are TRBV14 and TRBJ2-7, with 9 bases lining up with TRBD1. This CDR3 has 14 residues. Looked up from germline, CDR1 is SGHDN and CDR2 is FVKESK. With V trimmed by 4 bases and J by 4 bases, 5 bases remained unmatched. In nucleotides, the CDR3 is TGTGCCAGCAGCCGCCGGACAGGGGTATACGAGCAGTACTTC. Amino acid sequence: CASSRRTGVYEQYF.

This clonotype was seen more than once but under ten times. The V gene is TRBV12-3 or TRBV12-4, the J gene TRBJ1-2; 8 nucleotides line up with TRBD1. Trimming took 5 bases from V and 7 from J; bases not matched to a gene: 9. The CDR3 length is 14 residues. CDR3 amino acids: CASSPRTGSSGYTF. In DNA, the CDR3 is TGTGCCAGCAGTCCCCGGACAGGGAGTAGTGGCTACACCTTC.

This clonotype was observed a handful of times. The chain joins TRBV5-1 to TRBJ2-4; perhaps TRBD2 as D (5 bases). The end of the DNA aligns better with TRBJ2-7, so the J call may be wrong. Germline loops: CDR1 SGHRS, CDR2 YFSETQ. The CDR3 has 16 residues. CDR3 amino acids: CASSYQPDPGSYEQYF. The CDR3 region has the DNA TGCGCCAGCAGCTACCAACCCGACCCGGGAAGCTACGAGCAGTACTTC.

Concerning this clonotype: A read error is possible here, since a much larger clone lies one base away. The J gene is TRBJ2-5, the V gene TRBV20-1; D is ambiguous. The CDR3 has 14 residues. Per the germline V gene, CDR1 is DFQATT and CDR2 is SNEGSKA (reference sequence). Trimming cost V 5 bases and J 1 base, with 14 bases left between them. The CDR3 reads CSAGPGWFQETQYF. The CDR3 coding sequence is TGCAGTGCTGGACCTGGGTGGTTCCAAGAGACCCAGTACTTC.

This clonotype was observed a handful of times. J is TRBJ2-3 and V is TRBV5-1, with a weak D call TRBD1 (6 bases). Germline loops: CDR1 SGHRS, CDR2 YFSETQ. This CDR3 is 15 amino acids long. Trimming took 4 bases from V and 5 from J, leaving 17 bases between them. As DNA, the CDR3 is TGCGCCAGCAGCCCCACGACAGGATTGAGAGATACGCAGTATTTT. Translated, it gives CASSPTTGLRDTQYF.

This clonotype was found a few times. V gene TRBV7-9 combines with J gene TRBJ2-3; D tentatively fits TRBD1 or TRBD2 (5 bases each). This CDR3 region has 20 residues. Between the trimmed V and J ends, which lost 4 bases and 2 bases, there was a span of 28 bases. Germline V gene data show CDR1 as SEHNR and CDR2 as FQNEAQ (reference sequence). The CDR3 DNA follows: TGTGCCAGCAGCTCTGGTCGCTTAATACGGGACGTAGCGTACACAGATACGCAGTATTTT. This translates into CASSSGRLIRDVAYTDTQYF.

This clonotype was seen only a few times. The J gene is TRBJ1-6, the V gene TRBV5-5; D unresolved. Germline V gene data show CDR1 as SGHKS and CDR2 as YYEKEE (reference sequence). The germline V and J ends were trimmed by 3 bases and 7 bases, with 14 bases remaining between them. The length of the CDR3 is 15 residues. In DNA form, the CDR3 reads TGTGCCAGCAGCTCCGCCTGGACCGGGAATTCACCCCTCCACTTT. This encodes CASSSAWTGNSPLHF.

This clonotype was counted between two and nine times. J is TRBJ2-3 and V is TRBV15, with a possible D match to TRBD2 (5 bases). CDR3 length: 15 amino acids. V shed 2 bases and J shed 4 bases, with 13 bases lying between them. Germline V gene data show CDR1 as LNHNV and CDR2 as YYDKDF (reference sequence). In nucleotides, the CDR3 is TGTGCCACCAGCAGATCCCCAAGCGGCCCAGATACGCAGTATTTT. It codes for CATSRSPSGPDTQYF.

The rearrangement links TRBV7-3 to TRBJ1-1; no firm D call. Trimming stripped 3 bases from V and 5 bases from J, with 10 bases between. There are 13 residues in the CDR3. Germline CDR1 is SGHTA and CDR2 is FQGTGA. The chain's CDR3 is CASSFNRETEAFF. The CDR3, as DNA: TGTGCCAGCAGCTTTAATAGGGAGACTGAAGCTTTCTTT.

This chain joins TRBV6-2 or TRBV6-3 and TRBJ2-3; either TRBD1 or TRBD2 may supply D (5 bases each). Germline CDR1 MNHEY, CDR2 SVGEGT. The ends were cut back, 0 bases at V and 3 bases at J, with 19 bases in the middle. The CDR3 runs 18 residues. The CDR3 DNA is TGTGCCAGCAGTTACTCGGGGGACGCGGGCGCGGAAACAGATACGCAGTATTTT. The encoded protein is CASSYSGDAGAETDTQYF.

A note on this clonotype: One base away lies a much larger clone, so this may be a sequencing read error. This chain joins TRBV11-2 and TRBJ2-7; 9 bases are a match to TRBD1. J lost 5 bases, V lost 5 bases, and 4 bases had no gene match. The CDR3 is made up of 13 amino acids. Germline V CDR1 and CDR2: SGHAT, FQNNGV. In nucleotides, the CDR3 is TGTGCCAGCAGCCGGACAGGGGCCCACGAGCAGTACTTC. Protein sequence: CASSRTGAHEQYF.

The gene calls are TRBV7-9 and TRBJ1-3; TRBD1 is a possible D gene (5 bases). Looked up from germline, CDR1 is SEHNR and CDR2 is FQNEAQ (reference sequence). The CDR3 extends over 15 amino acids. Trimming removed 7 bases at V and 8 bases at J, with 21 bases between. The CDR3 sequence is CASTLREGSMDTIYF. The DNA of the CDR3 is TGTGCCAGCACCCTAAGAGAGGGGAGCATGGACACCATATATTTT.

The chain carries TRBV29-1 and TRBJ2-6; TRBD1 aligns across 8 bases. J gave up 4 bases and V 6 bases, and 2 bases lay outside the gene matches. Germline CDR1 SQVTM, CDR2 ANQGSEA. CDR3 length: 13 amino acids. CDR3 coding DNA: TGCAGCGTGACAGGGGACGGGGCCAACGTCCTGACTTTC. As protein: CSVTGDGANVLTF.

DNA for the CDR3: TGCGCCAGCAGCCTCCAGGAAGGAGGATCCTACGAGCAGTACTTC. This encodes CASSLQEGGSYEQYF. V usage is TRBV4-1 and J usage is TRBJ2-7; perhaps TRBD2 as D (5 bases). Trimming took off 4 bases at V and 1 base at J, with 14 bases between the two ends. Looked up from germline, CDR1 is MGHRA and CDR2 is YSYEKL. This CDR3 has 15 residues.

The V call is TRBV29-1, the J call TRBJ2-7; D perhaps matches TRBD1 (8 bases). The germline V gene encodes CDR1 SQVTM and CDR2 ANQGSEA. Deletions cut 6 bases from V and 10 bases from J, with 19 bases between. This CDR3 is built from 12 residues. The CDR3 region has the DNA TGCAGCGTCGGACAGGGAGGGGTGGAACAGTACTTC. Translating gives CSVGQGGVEQYF.

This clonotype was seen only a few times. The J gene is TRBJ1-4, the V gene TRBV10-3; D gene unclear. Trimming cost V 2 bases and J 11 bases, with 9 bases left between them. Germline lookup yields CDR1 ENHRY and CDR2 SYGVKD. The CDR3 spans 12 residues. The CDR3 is CAISEVRMKLFF. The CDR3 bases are TGTGCCATCAGTGAGGTCAGGATGAAACTGTTTTTT.

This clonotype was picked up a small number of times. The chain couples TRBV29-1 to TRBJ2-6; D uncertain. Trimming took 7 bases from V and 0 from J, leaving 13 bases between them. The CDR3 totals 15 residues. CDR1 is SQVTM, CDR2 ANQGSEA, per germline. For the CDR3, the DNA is TGCAGCGGCCGGTATTACACCTCTGGGGCCAACGTCCTGACTTTC. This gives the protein CSGRYYTSGANVLTF.

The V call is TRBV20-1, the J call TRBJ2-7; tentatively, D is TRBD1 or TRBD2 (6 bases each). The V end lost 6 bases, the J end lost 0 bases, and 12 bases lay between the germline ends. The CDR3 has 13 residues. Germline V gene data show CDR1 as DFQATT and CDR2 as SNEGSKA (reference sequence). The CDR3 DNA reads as TGCAGTGCCGGGGGCGGGTCCTCCTACGAGCAGTACTTC. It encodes CSAGGGSSYEQYF.

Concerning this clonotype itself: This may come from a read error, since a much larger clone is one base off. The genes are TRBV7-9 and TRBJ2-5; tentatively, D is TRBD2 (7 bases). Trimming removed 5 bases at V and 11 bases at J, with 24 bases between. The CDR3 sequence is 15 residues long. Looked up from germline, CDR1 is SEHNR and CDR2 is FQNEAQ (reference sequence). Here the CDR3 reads CASSPWGGHDNEQYF. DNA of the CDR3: TGTGCCAGCAGCCCTTGGGGGGGGCACGACAATGAGCAGTACTTC.

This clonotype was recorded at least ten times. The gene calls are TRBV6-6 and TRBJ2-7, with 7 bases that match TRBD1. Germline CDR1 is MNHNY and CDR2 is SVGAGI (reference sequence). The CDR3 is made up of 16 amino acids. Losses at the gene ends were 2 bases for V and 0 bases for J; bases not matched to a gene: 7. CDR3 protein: CASSYLSDRTSYEQYF. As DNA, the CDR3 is TGTGCCAGCAGTTACCTATCGGACAGGACCTCCTACGAGCAGTACTTC.